Listed here are 6 T cell receptor beta chains from one sample, sequenced in a study of siplizumab effects on memory and regulatory T cells. The table came from immunoSEQ multiplex PCR; TCRdb's copy has only in-frame clones and leaves some out. This sample has some 100,000 clones, with approximately 90% found just once. Sequenced input: Tregs sorted from blood. The receptors were sampled from a human donor in good health.

This clone was detected once. J is TRBJ1-2 and V is TRBV7-2; 7 bases are a match to TRBD1. Germline assignment: CDR1 SGHTA and CDR2 FQGNSA. V trimming: 2 bases; J trimming: 6 bases; junction bases outside the gene matches: 9. This CDR3 contains 15 residues. Here the CDR3 reads CASSLTGAPSDGYTF. As DNA, the CDR3 is TGTGCCAGCAGCTTAACAGGGGCGCCCAGTGATGGCTACACCTTC. The full variable domain, its missing parts supplied by reference TRBV7-2 and TRBJ1-2, is GAGVSQSPSNKVTEKGKDVELRCDPISGHTALYWYRQSLGQGLEFLIYFQGNSAPDKSGLPSDRFSAERTGGSVSTLTIQRTQQEDSAVYLCASSLTGAPSDGYTFGSGTRLTVV.

This clone was seen just once. The chain combines TRBV21-1 with TRBJ1-4. TRBV21-1 is classified as a pseudogene. The CDR3 runs to 18 residues. The CDR3 DNA follows: TGTGCCAGCAGCAAAGAAGGCACTTCGGGAGGGAATAATGAAAAACTGTTTTTT. It encodes CASSKEGTSGGNNEKLFF.

Regarding this clone: The junction does not match germline at one end; this may be a read error. The CDR3 region is CASSLSPYKQTRGAVF. The CDR3 nucleotides are TGTGCCAGCAGCTTATCGCCTTATAAGCAAACCCGGGGAGCTGTTTTT. The chain recombines TRBV11-2 with TRBJ2-2, with D perhaps TRBD2 (5 bases). CDR1 and CDR2 (germline): SGHAT, FQNNGV. CDR3 length equals 16 residues.

This sequence joins TRBV2 and TRBJ1-2, with D perhaps matching TRBD1 (6 bases). V was trimmed by 7 bases and J by 1 base, leaving 10 bases between them. CDR1 and CDR2 from the germline V gene are SNHLY and FYNNEI. The CDR3 covers 13 residues. Here the CDR3 reads CASTWDNNYGYTF. The CDR3 DNA is TGTGCCAGCACCTGGGACAATAACTATGGCTACACCTTC.

The V call is TRBV7-8, the J call TRBJ1-6, with D hard to call. CDR1 is SGHVS and CDR2 is FQNEAQ in the germline V gene. The CDR3 consists of 17 residues. The V end lost 1 base, the J end lost 4 bases, and 14 bases lay between the germline ends. This chain's CDR3 is CASSLVVLASYNSPLHF. DNA for the CDR3: TGTGCCAGCAGCTTAGTAGTTTTGGCATCTTATAATTCACCCCTCCACTTT.

The CDR3 region has the DNA TGTGCCAGCAGCTACTCCTCCAGTTCACTATTGAACACTGAAGCTTTCTTT. Its protein is CASSYSSSSLLNTEAFF. The chain couples TRBV5-4 to TRBJ1-1, with D hard to call. Looked up from germline, CDR1 is SGHNT and CDR2 is YYREEE (reference sequence). The CDR3 covers 17 residues. Trimming stripped 3 bases from V and 0 bases from J, with 18 bases between.